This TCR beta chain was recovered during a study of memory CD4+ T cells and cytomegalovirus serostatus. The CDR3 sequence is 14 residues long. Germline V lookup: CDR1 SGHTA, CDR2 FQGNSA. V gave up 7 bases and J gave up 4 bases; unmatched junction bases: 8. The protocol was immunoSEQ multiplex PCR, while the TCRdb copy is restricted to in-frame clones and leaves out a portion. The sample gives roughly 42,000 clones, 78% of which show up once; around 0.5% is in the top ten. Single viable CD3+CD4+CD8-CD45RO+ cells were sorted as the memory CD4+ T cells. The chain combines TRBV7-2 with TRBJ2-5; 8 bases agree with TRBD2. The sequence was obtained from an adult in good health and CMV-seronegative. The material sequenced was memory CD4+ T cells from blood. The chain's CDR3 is CASNPGGPVETQYF. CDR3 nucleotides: TGTGCCAGCAACCCGGGGGGGCCGGTAGAGACCCAGTACTTC. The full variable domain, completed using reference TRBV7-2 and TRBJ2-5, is GAGVSQSPSNKVTEKGKDVELRCDPISGHTALYWYRQSLGQGLEFLIYFQGNSAPDKSGLPSDRFSAERTGGSVSTLTIQRTQQEDSAVYLCASNPGGPVETQYFGPGTRLLVL.